This T cell receptor beta chain was observed in a study of cytomegalovirus exposure and HLA in healthy donors. General study findings and limits: Many donors carried some public TCRs, although rarity characterized most TCR sequences.

V shed 2 bases and J shed 3 bases, with 12 bases lying between them. The CDR3 is made up of 15 amino acids. The V gene's germline CDR1 is MNHEY and CDR2 SMNVEV (reference sequence). Data came from immunoSEQ multiplex PCR; TCRdb stores just in-frame clones and leaves some out. The sample holds around 110,000 clones, 88% seen once. In regard to this clone: The antigen is unknown.

The chain employs TRBV27 and TRBJ2-3, with D possibly being TRBD2 (6 bases). The receptor comes from a woman under 30 in good health and CMV-seropositive. Sequencing used PBMCs. In DNA, the CDR3 is TGTGCCAGCAGTTTACTCCCAGGGAGGACAGATACGCAGTATTTT. It is translated as CASSLLPGRTDTQYF.